These 24 T cell receptor beta chains originate from one sample sequenced in a study of blood T cell repertoires in COVID-19. Generated by immunoSEQ multiplex PCR, the TCRdb table keeps only in-frame clones and is missing some. The sample includes approximately 230,000 clones, about 85% of them seen just once. The sample taken for sequencing was peripheral blood. Receptor source: a man aged 18 to 29 with active or convalescent COVID-19.

The chain carries TRBV7-6 and TRBJ2-2; 13 bases line up with TRBD2. This CDR3 region has 16 residues. The V segment lost 2 bases and the J segment 6 bases; nucleotides outside the gene matches: 3. The germline CDR1 and CDR2 sequences are SGHVS and FNYEAQ. The CDR3 nucleotides read TGTGCCAGCAGCTTACTAACTAGCGGGAGGGCCGGGGAGCTGTTTTTT. Amino acid sequence: CASSLLTSGRAGELFF.

V gene TRBV30 combines with J gene TRBJ1-2; 8 positions match TRBD1. J gave up 4 bases and V 2 bases, and 9 bases lay outside the gene matches. The CDR3 has 15 amino acids. In germline, CDR1 is GTSNPN, CDR2 SVGIG (reference sequence). CDR3 region: CAWSTGAGGVYGYTF. DNA for the CDR3: TGTGCCTGGAGTACCGGCGCAGGGGGCGTCTATGGCTACACCTTC.

The chain employs TRBV7-9 and TRBJ1-1; tentatively, D is TRBD1 (5 bases). V dropped 0 bases and J dropped 4 bases, with 9 bases sitting between them. The CDR3 covers 14 residues. Germline-derived CDR1 and CDR2 are SEHNR and FQNEAQ (reference sequence). The CDR3 nucleotides are TGTGCCAGCAGCTTAGCGGACGGGGGCACTGAAGCTTTCTTT. Translating it yields CASSLADGGTEAFF.

The V gene is TRBV9, the J gene TRBJ1-1; tentative D call: TRBD1 (6 bases). V was clipped by 3 bases and J by 5 bases, with 8 bases between them. The germline V gene has CDR1 SGDLS and CDR2 YYNGEE. The length of the CDR3 is 12 residues. CDR3 DNA: TGTGCCAGCAGCGCAGGGGTGACTGAAGCTTTCTTT. Encoded protein: CASSAGVTEAFF.

The table lists this clone with a few counts. This rearrangement joins TRBV28 to TRBJ1-4; 8 bases are a match to TRBD1. Germline values: CDR1 MDHEN, CDR2 SYDVKM. The CDR3 loop spans 18 amino acids. V gave up 4 bases and J gave up 10 bases; unmatched junction bases: 20. In DNA form, the CDR3 reads TGTGCCAGCAGTTCAATCTCCAGAGGGACAGGTCTTCGGGGAAAACTGTTTTTT. Translation: CASSSISRGTGLRGKLFF. The variable domain in full, with the rest retrieved from reference TRBV28 and TRBJ1-4, is DVKVTQSSRYLVKRTGEKVFLECVQDMDHENMFWYRQDPGLGLRLIYFSYDVKMKEKGDIPEGYSVSREKKERFSLILESASTNQTSMYLCASSSISRGTGLRGKLFFGSGTQLSVL.

Here the CDR3 DNA reads TGTGCCAGCAGCCCCGGACAGGGCTGGGAGCAGTACTTC. Residues: CASSPGQGWEQYF. J is TRBJ2-7 and V is TRBV5-6, with TRBD1 identical over 8 bases. The CDR3 is 13 residues long. V shed 4 bases, J shed 7 bases, and the junction held 7 bases outside the gene matches. Germline-derived CDR1 and CDR2 are SGHDT and YYEEEE.

The chain uses TRBV7-8 and TRBJ2-4, with 7 bases matching TRBD1. This CDR3 region has 13 residues. Trimming removed 3 bases from V and 7 bases from J; junction bases left unmatched: 3. From germline, CDR1 is SGHVS and CDR2 FQNEAQ. The CDR3 DNA sequence: TGTGCCAGCAGCTTCGAACAGGGGAACATTCAGTACTTC. It translates to CASSFEQGNIQYF.

The chain is built from TRBV9 and TRBJ1-1; a weak D match, TRBD1 (5 bases). V was clipped by 3 bases and J by 0 bases, with 9 bases between them. The germline CDR1 and CDR2 sequences are SGDLS and YYNGEE. CDR3 length: 14 residues. CDR3 amino acids: CASSALGVNTEAFF. For the CDR3, the DNA is TGTGCCAGCAGCGCTCTAGGGGTGAACACTGAAGCTTTCTTT. Using reference TRBV9 and TRBJ1-1 for the parts outside the CDR3, the full variable domain is DSGVTQTPKHLITATGQRVTLRCSPRSGDLSVYWYQQSLDQGLQFLIQYYNGEERAKGNILERFSAQQFPDLHSELNLSSLELGDSALYFCASSALGVNTEAFFGQGTRLTVV.

The chain couples TRBV15 to TRBJ1-5; D ambiguous. This CDR3 region has 15 residues. Germline V CDR1 and CDR2: LNHNV, YYDKDF (reference sequence). V gave up 3 bases and J gave up 7 bases, with 16 bases separating them. In nucleotides, the CDR3 is TGTGCCACCAGCAGGGCGGGCCCCGGAGGGCAGCCCCAGCATTTT. It is translated as CATSRAGPGGQPQHF.

The chain employs TRBV2 and TRBJ1-5; the D is unclear. The V end was cut by 5 bases, the J end by 4 bases, with 9 bases between. This CDR3 contains 13 residues. CDR1 and CDR2 (germline): SNHLY, FYNNEI. The chain's CDR3 is CASSSVLNQPQHF. CDR3 in DNA: TGTGCCAGCAGTTCCGTCCTGAATCAGCCCCAGCATTTT.

The chain combines TRBV2 with TRBJ1-1; D is unclear. Germline values: CDR1 SNHLY, CDR2 FYNNEI. With 4 bases removed from V and 0 bases from J, the gap between germline ends came to 12 bases. The CDR3 has 15 residues. CDR3 sequence reads: CASSGNGLMNTEAFF. The CDR3 nucleotides are TGTGCCAGCAGTGGTAACGGACTTATGAACACTGAAGCTTTCTTT.

This chain uses TRBV4-1 with TRBJ2-3; TRBD2 matches 10 bases. J lost 1 base, V lost 0 bases, and 10 bases had no gene match. The CDR3 is made up of 19 amino acids. Germline V lookup: CDR1 MGHRA, CDR2 YSYEKL. The CDR3 bases are TGCGCCAGCAGCCAAGAACAGCGGGGGGGCTTTCAGGGCACAGATACGCAGTATTTT. Amino acid sequence: CASSQEQRGGFQGTDTQYF.

This clone showed up just once. Other DNA sequences within the sample encode an identical CDR3. The chain carries TRBV5-4 and TRBJ1-4; 10 bases are a match to TRBD1. J gave up 5 bases and V 0 bases, and 1 base lay outside the gene matches. Per the germline V gene, CDR1 is SGHNT and CDR2 is YYREEE (reference sequence). The CDR3 spans 15 residues. CDR3 bases: TGTGCCAGCAGCTTGGCGGGACAGGGGAATGAAAAACTGTTTTTT. Amino acid sequence: CASSLAGQGNEKLFF.

For the CDR3, the DNA is TGTGCCAGCAGTGGGGAGGTCAATCAGCCCCAGCATTTT. It codes for CASSGEVNQPQHF. The genes are TRBV6-4 and TRBJ1-5; no definite D call. With 4 bases removed from V and 3 bases from J, the gap between germline ends came to 7 bases. The germline CDR1 and CDR2 sequences are MRHNA and SNTAGT. CDR3 size: 13 residues.

This chain joins TRBV18 and TRBJ1-1; D is undetermined. CDR3 length: 15 amino acids. With 1 base removed from V and 0 bases from J, the gap between germline ends came to 9 bases. Per germline, CDR1 KGHSH and CDR2 LQKENI. In DNA form, the CDR3 reads TGTGCCAGCTCACCACTTGACGGAGTGAACACTGAAGCTTTCTTT. Translation: CASSPLDGVNTEAFF.

The V gene is TRBV9, the J gene TRBJ1-2; 7 bases are shared with TRBD1. Germline CDR1 SGDLS, CDR2 YYNGEE. V trimming: 0 bases; J trimming: 6 bases; junction bases outside the gene matches: 11. CDR3 length: 16 amino acids. The CDR3 here is CASSVELLQGKDGYTF. CDR3 nucleotide sequence: TGTGCCAGCAGCGTAGAGTTATTACAGGGGAAGGATGGCTACACCTTC.

The gene calls are TRBV6-5 and TRBJ1-6, with 9 bases fitting TRBD1. V lost 0 bases, J lost 9 bases, and 3 bases stayed unmatched. CDR3 size: 15 residues. Germline V gene sequence: CDR1 MNHEY, CDR2 SVGAGI. This CDR3 reads CASSYSTGGSSPLHF. The CDR3 DNA sequence: TGTGCCAGCAGTTACTCGACAGGGGGTAGTTCACCCCTCCACTTT.

The CDR3 nucleotides read TGCGCCAGCAGCGACCGTACGGCGGGAAACACTGAAGCTTTCTTT. It encodes CASSDRTAGNTEAFF. The chain joins TRBV5-1 to TRBJ1-1; D not certain. Germline CDR1 SGHRS, CDR2 YFSETQ. Trimming removed 4 bases from V and 2 bases from J, with 15 bases in between. This CDR3 has 15 residues.

The chain employs TRBV28 and TRBJ1-3, with a possible D match to TRBD1 (6 bases). This CDR3 is 17 amino acids long. V shed 6 bases and J shed 0 bases, with 18 bases lying between them. Per germline, CDR1 MDHEN and CDR2 SYDVKM. CDR3 sequence reads: CASSTPGDLNSGNTIYF. The CDR3 region has the DNA TGTGCCAGCAGCACCCCAGGGGACCTAAACTCTGGAAACACCATATATTTT.

The genes are TRBV7-2 and TRBJ1-1; D remains unclear. V was cut by 5 bases and J by 1 base, with 11 bases left in between. CDR3 size: 14 residues. Germline values: CDR1 SGHTA, CDR2 FQGNSA. CDR3 nucleotides: TGTGCCAGCAGCCCACAGCTAACGAACACTGAAGCTTTCTTT. Amino acids: CASSPQLTNTEAFF.

As DNA, the CDR3 is TGTGCCAGCAGCTTCCCGACAGAAGACTACGAGCAGTACTTC. Its protein is CASSFPTEDYEQYF. The rearrangement joins TRBV5-6 to TRBJ2-7, with a possible D match to TRBD1 (5 bases). V lost 2 bases and J lost 3, with 12 bases in between. The CDR3 covers 14 residues. Germline CDR1 is SGHDT and CDR2 is YYEEEE. The complete variable domain, with remaining parts taken from reference TRBV5-6 and TRBJ2-7, reads DAGVTQSPTHLIKTRGQQVTLRCSPKSGHDTVSWYQQALGQGPQFIFQYYEEEERQRGNFPDRFSGHQFPNYSSELNVNALLLGDSALYLCASSFPTEDYEQYFGPGTRLTVT.

The chain uses TRBV7-8 and TRBJ1-3; D might be TRBD1 (6 bases). CDR1 and CDR2 (germline): SGHVS, FQNEAQ. The CDR3 extends over 15 amino acids. Trimming removed 5 bases at V and 0 bases at J, with 11 bases between. This CDR3 reads CASSPQGPSGNTIYF. The DNA for the CDR3 is TGTGCCAGCAGCCCACAGGGCCCCTCTGGAAACACCATATATTTT.

This sequence joins TRBV19 and TRBJ1-5, with 7 nucleotides matching TRBD1. V was clipped by 5 bases and J by 0 bases; unmatched bases: 7. In germline, CDR1 is LNHDA, CDR2 SQIVND (reference sequence). The CDR3 extends over 16 amino acids. The CDR3 coding sequence is TGTGCCAGTAGTTCCTACGGACAGGTTAGCAATCAGCCCCAGCATTTT. It is translated as CASSSYGQVSNQPQHF.

CDR3 loop: CASSKVGDYYSGANVLTF. In DNA, the CDR3 is TGTGCCAGCAGCAAAGTGGGGGACTACTACTCTGGGGCCAACGTCCTGACTTTC. J is TRBJ2-6 and V is TRBV21-1; TRBD2, the table's D call, lacks a check against the DNA. TRBV21-1 is shown as a pseudogene. The CDR3 contains 18 residues.